This TCR beta chain is drawn from a study of technical replicates of blood from a few donors. Measured with immunoSEQ multiplex PCR; TCRdb has only the in-frame clones, and not every one. The table records about 73,000 clones, 93% of them present only once. The CDR3 has 14 residues. CDR1 is LNHDA, CDR2 SQIVND, per germline (reference sequence). V was trimmed by 2 bases and J by 0 bases, leaving 7 bases between them. Comment on this clone: The identical CDR3 is also encoded by other nucleotide sequences in the sample.

Sequencing was performed on T cells isolated from PBMCs. The chain carries TRBV19 and TRBJ1-1; the D is unclear. The receptor was isolated from a human donor in good health. The CDR3 bases are TGTGCCAGTAGTATATCAGGCATGAACACTGAAGCTTTCTTT. It is translated as CASSISGMNTEAFF.